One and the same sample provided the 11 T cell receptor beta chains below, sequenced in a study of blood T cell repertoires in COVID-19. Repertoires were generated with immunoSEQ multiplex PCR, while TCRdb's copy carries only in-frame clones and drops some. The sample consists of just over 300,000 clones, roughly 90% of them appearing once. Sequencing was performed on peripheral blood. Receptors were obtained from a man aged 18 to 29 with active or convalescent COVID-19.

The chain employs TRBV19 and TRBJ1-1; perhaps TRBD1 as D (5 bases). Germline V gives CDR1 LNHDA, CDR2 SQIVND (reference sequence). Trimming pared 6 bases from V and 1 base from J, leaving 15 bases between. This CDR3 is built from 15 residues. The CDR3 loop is CASSHLGQTNTEAFF. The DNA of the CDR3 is TGTGCCAGTAGCCATTTAGGACAAACGAACACTGAAGCTTTCTTT.

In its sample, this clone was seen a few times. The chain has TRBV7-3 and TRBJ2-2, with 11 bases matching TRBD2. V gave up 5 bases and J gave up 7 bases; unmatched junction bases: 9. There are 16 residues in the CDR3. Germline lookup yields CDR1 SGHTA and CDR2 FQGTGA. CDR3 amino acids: CASSQLAGVEDGELFF. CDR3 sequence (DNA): TGTGCCAGCAGCCAACTAGCGGGAGTCGAAGACGGGGAGCTGTTTTTT. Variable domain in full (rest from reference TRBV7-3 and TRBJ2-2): GAGVSQTPSNKVTEKGKYVELRCDPISGHTALYWYRQSLGQGPEFLIYFQGTGAADDSGLPNDRFFAVRPEGSVSTLKIQRTERGDSAVYLCASSQLAGVEDGELFFGEGSRLTVL.

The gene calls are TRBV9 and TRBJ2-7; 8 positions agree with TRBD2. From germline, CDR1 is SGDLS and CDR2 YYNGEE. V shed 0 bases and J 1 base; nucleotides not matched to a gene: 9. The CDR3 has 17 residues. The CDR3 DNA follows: TGTGCCAGCAGCGTAGATGCGGGGGGATCCCCTTCCTACGAGCAGTACTTC. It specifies CASSVDAGGSPSYEQYF. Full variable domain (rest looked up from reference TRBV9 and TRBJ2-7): DSGVTQTPKHLITATGQRVTLRCSPRSGDLSVYWYQQSLDQGLQFLIQYYNGEERAKGNILERFSAQQFPDLHSELNLSSLELGDSALYFCASSVDAGGSPSYEQYFGPGTRLTVT.

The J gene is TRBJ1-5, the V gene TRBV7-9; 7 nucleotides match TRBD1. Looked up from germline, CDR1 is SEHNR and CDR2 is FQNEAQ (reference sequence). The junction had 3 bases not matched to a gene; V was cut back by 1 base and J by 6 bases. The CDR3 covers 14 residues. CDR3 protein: CASSLEAGGQPQHF. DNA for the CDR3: TGTGCCAGCAGCTTAGAGGCAGGGGGTCAGCCCCAGCATTTT.

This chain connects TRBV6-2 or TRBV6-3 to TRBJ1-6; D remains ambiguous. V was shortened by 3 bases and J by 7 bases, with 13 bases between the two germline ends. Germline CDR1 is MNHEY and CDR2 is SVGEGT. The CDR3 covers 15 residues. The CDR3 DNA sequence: TGTGCCAGCAGTTATACTTTACTGAGGAATTCACCCCTCCACTTT. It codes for CASSYTLLRNSPLHF.

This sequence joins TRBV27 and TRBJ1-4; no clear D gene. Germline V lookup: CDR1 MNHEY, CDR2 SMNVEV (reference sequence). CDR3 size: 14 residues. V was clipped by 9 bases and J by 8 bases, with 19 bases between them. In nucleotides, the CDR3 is TGTGCCAGTGGAGGTAGGCGACCCTGGGAAAAACTGTTTTTT. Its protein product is CASGGRRPWEKLFF.

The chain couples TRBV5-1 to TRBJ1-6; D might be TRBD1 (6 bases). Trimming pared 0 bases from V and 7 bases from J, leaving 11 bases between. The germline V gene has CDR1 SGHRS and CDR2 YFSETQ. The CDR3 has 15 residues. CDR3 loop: CASSLVGRGNSPLHF. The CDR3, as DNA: TGCGCCAGCAGCTTGGTTGGCAGGGGAAATTCACCCCTCCACTTT. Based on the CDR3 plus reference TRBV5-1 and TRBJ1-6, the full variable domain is KAGVTQTPRYLIKTRGQQVTLSCSPISGHRSVSWYQQTPGQGLQFLFEYFSETQRNKGNFPGRFSGRQFSNSRSEMNVSTLELGDSALYLCASSLVGRGNSPLHFGNGTRLTVT.

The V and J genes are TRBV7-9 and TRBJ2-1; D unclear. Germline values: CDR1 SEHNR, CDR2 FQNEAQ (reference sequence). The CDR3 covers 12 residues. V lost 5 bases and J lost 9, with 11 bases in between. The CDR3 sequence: CASSDRWSEQFF. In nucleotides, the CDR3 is TGTGCCAGCAGCGATAGGTGGAGTGAGCAGTTCTTC.

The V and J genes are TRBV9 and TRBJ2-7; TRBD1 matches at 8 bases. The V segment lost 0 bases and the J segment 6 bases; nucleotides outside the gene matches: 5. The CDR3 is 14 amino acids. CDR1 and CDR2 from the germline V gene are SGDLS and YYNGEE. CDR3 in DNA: TGTGCCAGCAGCGTAGTGGGAACAGGGGGCGAGCAGTACTTC. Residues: CASSVVGTGGEQYF.

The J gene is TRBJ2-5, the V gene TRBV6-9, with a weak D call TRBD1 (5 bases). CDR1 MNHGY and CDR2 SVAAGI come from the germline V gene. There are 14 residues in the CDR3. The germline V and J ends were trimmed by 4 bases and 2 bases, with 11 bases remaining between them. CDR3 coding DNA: TGTGCCAGCAGTTGCGGACACGGTCAAGAGACCCAGTACTTC. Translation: CASSCGHGQETQYF.

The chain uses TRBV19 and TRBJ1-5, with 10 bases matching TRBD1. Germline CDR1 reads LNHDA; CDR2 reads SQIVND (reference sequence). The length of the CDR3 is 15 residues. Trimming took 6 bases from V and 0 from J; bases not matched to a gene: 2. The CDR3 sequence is CASRDRGLSNQPQHF. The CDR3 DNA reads TGTGCCAGTAGAGACAGGGGGCTTAGCAATCAGCCCCAGCATTTT.